These 14 T cell receptor beta chains share one sample of origin, sequenced in a study of OX40 agonist ivuxolimab in advanced cancers. The method was immunoSEQ multiplex PCR; TCRdb's version includes in-frame clones alone and lacks a portion of them. The profile shows fewer than 50,000 clones, under 95% of them singletons. Material: CD4+ or CD8+ T cells sorted from blood, obtained in a trial of the OX40 agonist ivuxolimab. These receptor sequences come from an adult with an advanced solid tumor such as melanoma, head and neck, liver or kidney cancer.

Turning to this clone: Germline and junction disagree at one end, which may indicate a read error. At the DNA level, this CDR3 is encoded by other sequences in the same sample as well. CDR3 DNA: TGTGCCAGCAGCCAAGGGGGGGATGAGACTCAGTACTTC. It encodes CASSQGGDETQYF. This rearrangement joins TRBV14 to TRBJ2-5, with a weak D call TRBD2 (6 bases). CDR3 length: 13 amino acids. Germline V gene sequence: CDR1 SGHDN, CDR2 FVKESK. Full variable domain (missing parts from reference TRBV14 and TRBJ2-5): EAGVTQFPSHSVIEKGQTVTLRCDPISGHDNLYWYRRVMGKEIKFLLHFVKESKQDESGMPNNRFLAERTGGTYSTLKVQPAELEDSGVYFCASSQGGDETQYFGPGTRLLVL.

The chain recombines TRBV28 with TRBJ2-7; D is undetermined. Germline assignment: CDR1 MDHEN and CDR2 SYDVKM. CDR3 length equals 12 residues. V gave up 8 bases and J gave up 2 bases, with 10 bases separating them. CDR3 nucleotide sequence: TGTGCCAGCGCCGGCTGGACCTACGAGCAGTACTTC. Its translation: CASAGWTYEQYF.

This clone was counted once. The chain couples TRBV7-9 to TRBJ1-4; D not certain. This CDR3 contains 13 residues. V lost 4 bases to trimming and J lost 8 bases, with 11 bases between them. The V gene's germline CDR1 is SEHNR and CDR2 FQNEAQ (reference sequence). CDR3 DNA sequence: TGTGCCAGCAGCTACGACACGAGCGAAAAACTGTTTTTT. Translated, it gives CASSYDTSEKLFF.

This clone was seen a handful of times. This sequence joins TRBV19 and TRBJ2-7; 8 bases are a match to TRBD1. Per the germline V gene, CDR1 is LNHDA and CDR2 is SQIVND (reference sequence). With V trimmed by 5 bases and J by 4 bases, 7 bases remained unmatched. CDR3 length: 14 residues. CDR3 sequence: CASSASGQGYEQYF. The CDR3, as DNA: TGTGCCAGTAGTGCATCAGGACAGGGTTACGAGCAGTACTTC.

The chain carries TRBV4-1 and TRBJ2-7; D might be TRBD2 (6 bases). The germline gives CDR1 MGHRA, CDR2 YSYEKL. The CDR3 is 14 residues long. The germline V and J ends were trimmed by 4 bases and 0 bases, with 10 bases remaining between them. The CDR3 loop reads CASSLSGRSYEQYF. The CDR3 region has the DNA TGCGCCAGCAGCCTTAGCGGCCGCTCCTACGAGCAGTACTTC.

V and J are TRBV11-2 and TRBJ2-7; 11 nucleotides agree with TRBD2. Germline-derived CDR1 and CDR2 are SGHAT and FQNNGV. After removal of 1 base from V and 3 bases from J, the junction contained 11 bases not matched to a gene. The CDR3 is 18 amino acids. This CDR3 is CASSLGGSGRASFYEQYF. As DNA, the CDR3 is TGTGCCAGCAGCTTAGGTGGTAGCGGGAGGGCCTCCTTCTACGAGCAGTACTTC. The full variable domain, in which reference TRBV11-2 and TRBJ2-7 provide the parts outside the CDR3, is EAGVAQSPRYKIIEKRQSVAFWCNPISGHATLYWYQQILGQGPKLLIQFQNNGVVDDSQLPKDRFSAERLKGVDSTLKIQPAKLEDSAVYLCASSLGGSGRASFYEQYFGPGTRLTVT.

The chain couples TRBV27 to TRBJ2-1; 10 bases are a match to TRBD2. V trimming: 0 bases; J trimming: 0 bases; junction bases outside the gene matches: 2. The CDR3 covers 17 residues. Germline CDR1 and CDR2: MNHEY and SMNVEV (reference sequence). The CDR3 DNA reads as TGTGCCAGCAGTTTATCGGCTAGCGGGAGCTCCTACAATGAGCAGTTCTTC. Its protein is CASSLSASGSSYNEQFF.

This rearrangement joins TRBV7-9 to TRBJ2-5; D ambiguous. V was clipped by 2 bases and J by 5 bases, with 9 bases between them. This CDR3 region has 13 residues. Germline values: CDR1 SEHNR, CDR2 FQNEAQ (reference sequence). CDR3 nucleotides: TGTGCCAGCAGCTTAAAAGTCACCGAGACCCAGTACTTC. Its translation: CASSLKVTETQYF.

The CDR3: CASTPGLAAYNEQFF. The CDR3 DNA reads as TGTGCCAGCACCCCGGGACTAGCGGCTTACAATGAGCAGTTCTTC. The gene calls are TRBV9 and TRBJ2-1; the match to TRBD2 covers 11 bases. This CDR3 has 15 residues. Germline assignment: CDR1 SGDLS and CDR2 YYNGEE. Germline trimming cut 6 bases from V and 4 bases from J; bases unmatched to any gene: 6. The full variable domain, completed using reference TRBV9 and TRBJ2-1, is DSGVTQTPKHLITATGQRVTLRCSPRSGDLSVYWYQQSLDQGLQFLIQYYNGEERAKGNILERFSAQQFPDLHSELNLSSLELGDSALYFCASTPGLAAYNEQFFGPGTRLTVL.

Of note for this clone: At one boundary the junction diverges from the germline segment, which might be a read error. This chain uses TRBV6-5 with TRBJ2-1, with 8 bases matching TRBD1. The CDR3 loop spans 15 amino acids. Per the germline V gene, CDR1 is MNHEY and CDR2 is SVGAGI. The CDR3: CASSYSGTGLNEQFF. CDR3 DNA: TGTGCCAGCAGCTACTCCGGGACAGGCCTCAATGAGCAGTTCTTC.

A single count supports this clone. The genes are TRBV25-1 and TRBJ2-1; D is perhaps TRBD2 (5 bases). V was pared by 3 bases and J by 0 bases, with 6 bases between. The CDR3 length is 14 residues. Germline assignment: CDR1 MGHDK and CDR2 SYGVNS. This chain's CDR3 is CASSERDSYNEQFF. The CDR3 DNA sequence: TGTGCCAGCAGTGAGAGGGACTCCTACAATGAGCAGTTCTTC.

This chain uses TRBV28 with TRBJ1-5; a weak D match, TRBD1 (5 bases). V was shortened by 3 bases and J by 2 bases, with 8 bases between the two germline ends. Per germline, CDR1 MDHEN and CDR2 SYDVKM. The CDR3 is 14 amino acids. This CDR3 is CASSFLGGNQPQHF. The CDR3, as DNA: TGTGCCAGCAGTTTTTTAGGGGGCAATCAGCCCCAGCATTTT.

The rearrangement joins TRBV5-1 to TRBJ2-1; TRBD2 aligns across 8 bases. The CDR3 contains 13 residues. J was trimmed by 8 bases and V by 8 bases; bases with no gene match: 9. The V gene's germline CDR1 is SGHRS and CDR2 YFSETQ. The CDR3 sequence: CASRTSQSDEQFF. In DNA form, the CDR3 reads TGCGCCAGTAGGACTAGCCAGAGCGATGAGCAGTTCTTC.

The genes are TRBV7-9 and TRBJ2-7; a weak D match, TRBD1 (6 bases). The V and J ends lost 4 bases and 1 base respectively, with 8 bases between them. The CDR3 has 13 residues. The germline V gene encodes CDR1 SEHNR and CDR2 FQNEAQ (reference sequence). The CDR3 spells CASSWGQSYEQYF. For the CDR3, the DNA is TGTGCCAGCAGCTGGGGGCAGTCCTACGAGCAGTACTTC.